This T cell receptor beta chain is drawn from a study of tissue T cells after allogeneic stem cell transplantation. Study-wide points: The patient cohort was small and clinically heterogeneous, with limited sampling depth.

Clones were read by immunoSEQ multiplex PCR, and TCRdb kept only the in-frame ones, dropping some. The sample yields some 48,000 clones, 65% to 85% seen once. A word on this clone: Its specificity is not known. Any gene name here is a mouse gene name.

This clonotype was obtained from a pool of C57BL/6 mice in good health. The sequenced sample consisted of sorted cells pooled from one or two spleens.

The CDR3 bases that were read are TGTGCCAGCAGCCCACTGGGAGAAGACACCCAGTAC. It codes for CASSPLGEDTQY. The CDR3 reads in full as CASSPLGEDTQYF. The V gene is TRBV15, the J gene TRBJ2-5, with D maybe TRBD2 (6 bases). The sequence runs out 1 residue before the end of the CDR3; the remainder is reconstructed from the germline J gene. The length of the CDR3 is 13 residues. Looked up from germline, CDR1 is SGHND and CDR2 is FRSKSL. The V end was cut by 6 bases, the J end by 4 bases, with 11 bases between.